Sequencing of this TCR beta chain was carried out in a study of T cells in Graves' hyperthyroidism and ophthalmopathy. The investigators amplified TCR beta CDR3 regions from RNA transcripts. HTBI primers were employed in a first-round RT-PCR of the TCR CDR3. One entry per CDR3 protein, called by TCRdb with MiXCR from the multiplex PCR reads. The repertoire consists of about 320,000 distinct CDR3 sequences, with approximately 16% occurring once and the leading ten covering approximately 35%. Per germline, CDR1 DFQATT and CDR2 SNEGSKA (reference sequence). Trimming removed 8 bases from V and 7 bases from J; junction bases left unmatched: 16. This CDR3 contains 15 residues. The sample holds many counts of this clonotype.

The receptor was derived from a man aged 25-40 years with Graves' hyperthyroidism. Sequenced sample: blood. The chain combines TRBV20-1 with TRBJ2-1; TRBD2 matches 8 bases. CDR3 in DNA: TGCAGTACCCACGGGGAAGCGGGAGTTGATAATGAGCAGTTCTTC. Its translation: CSTHGEAGVDNEQFF.